This T cell receptor (beta chain) was identified during a study of CD8 T cells in Susac syndrome. Germline V gene data show CDR1 as SQVTM and CDR2 as ANQGSEA. Trimming cost V 3 bases and J 3 bases, with 9 bases left between them. The CDR3 spans 12 residues. Reverse transcription used about 0.45 to 1 ug RNA and random hexamers. Amplification of TCR beta CDR3 spanned 54 Vbeta and 13 Jbeta via immunoSEQ multiplex PCR. From the immunoSEQ multiplex PCR reads, TCRdb called clonotypes with MiXCR, one entry per CDR3 protein. Of about 200,000 distinct CDR3 sequences listed, around 95% are singletons. Points from the study as a whole: Regarding the TCR sequencing and HLA analysis, the study admitted that a relatively small number of individuals were involved.

Sequencing of TCR beta was performed on blood CD8+ and CD4+ T cells. Negative isolation was used for CD8+ and CD4+ T cells, and FACS enrichment was applied to TEMRA cells. About this clonotype itself: Antigen: not known.

This TCR was sampled from a human donor in good health. Sequencing was carried out using CD4+ T cells from PBMCs. The genes are TRBV29-1 and TRBJ2-7; D gene uncertain. CDR3 in DNA: TGCAGCGTTGATTACGTATGCTACGAGCAGTACTTC. It specifies CSVDYVCYEQYF.